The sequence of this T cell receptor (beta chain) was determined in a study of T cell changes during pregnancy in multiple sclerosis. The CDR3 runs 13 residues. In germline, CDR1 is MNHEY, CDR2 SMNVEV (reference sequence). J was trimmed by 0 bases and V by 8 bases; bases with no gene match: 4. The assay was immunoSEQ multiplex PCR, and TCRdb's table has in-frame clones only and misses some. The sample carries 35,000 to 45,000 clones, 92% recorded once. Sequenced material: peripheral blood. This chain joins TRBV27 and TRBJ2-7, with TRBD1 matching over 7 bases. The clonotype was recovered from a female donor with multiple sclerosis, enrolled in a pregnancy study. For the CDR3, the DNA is TGTGCCAGCGCGTACAGGGGCTCCTACGAGCAGTACTTC. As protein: CASAYRGSYEQYF.